The 8 T cell receptor beta chains presented below share a single source sample, sequenced in a study of OX40 agonist ivuxolimab in advanced cancers. The repertoire was sequenced with immunoSEQ multiplex PCR; TCRdb's copy has only in-frame clones and lacks some. The profile shows about 76,000 clones, around 85% of them singletons. The specimen was CD4+ or CD8+ T cells sorted from blood, collected in a trial of the OX40 agonist ivuxolimab. Receptors were obtained from an adult with an advanced solid tumor such as melanoma, head and neck, liver or kidney cancer.

The chain carries TRBV5-1 and TRBJ1-1; 12 nucleotides align to TRBD1. CDR3 length: 15 amino acids. The J segment lost 5 bases and the V segment lost 1 base, leaving 3 bases of the junction unmatched. Germline V gives CDR1 SGHRS, CDR2 YFSETQ. The CDR3 loop reads CASSLTGQGATEAFF. CDR3 bases: TGCGCCAGCAGCTTGACGGGACAGGGGGCGACTGAAGCTTTCTTT.

This clone was seen a handful of times. V and J are TRBV5-5 and TRBJ2-3; D is unclear. Germline V gene lookup returns CDR1 SGHKS and CDR2 YYEKEE (reference sequence). This CDR3 has 13 residues. The V end lost 1 base, the J end lost 6 bases, and 9 bases lay between the germline ends. The CDR3 loop reads CASSLRPRDTQYF. The CDR3 DNA is TGTGCCAGCAGCTTGAGACCCCGGGATACGCAGTATTTT.

CDR3 nucleotide sequence: TGCGCCAGCAGCCCCCCCTACAGCACAGATACGCAGTATTTT. Translation gives CASSPPYSTDTQYF. J is TRBJ2-3 and V is TRBV5-1, with D unclear. Trimming removed 4 bases from V and 0 bases from J, with 9 bases in between. The germline V gene encodes CDR1 SGHRS and CDR2 YFSETQ. The CDR3 loop spans 14 amino acids.

CDR3 DNA: TGTGCCAGCTCACCCACCACGGGCAGCGGGTACGAGCAGTACTTC. Translating it yields CASSPTTGSGYEQYF. This chain joins TRBV18 and TRBJ2-7; D is possibly TRBD2 (6 bases). Trimming took off 3 bases at V and 4 bases at J, with 16 bases between the two ends. This CDR3 region has 15 residues. Germline V gene data show CDR1 as KGHSH and CDR2 as LQKENI.

The genes are TRBV5-8 and TRBJ1-1; 10 nucleotides agree with TRBD1. This CDR3 contains 14 residues. V lost 5 bases to trimming and J lost 5 bases; unmatched junction nucleotides: 6. Germline V gene lookup returns CDR1 SGHTS and CDR2 YDEGEE. CDR3 nucleotide sequence: TGTGCCAGCAGTCGGCGGGACAGGGGAACTGAAGCTTTCTTT. Translating it yields CASSRRDRGTEAFF. The full variable domain, in which reference TRBV5-8 and TRBJ1-1 provide the parts outside the CDR3, is EAGVTQSPTHLIKTRGQQATLRCSPISGHTSVYWYQQALGLGLQFLLWYDEGEERNRGNFPPRFSGRQFPNYSSELNVNALELEDSALYLCASSRRDRGTEAFFGQGTRLTVV.

Only one count was recorded for this clone. The chain is built from TRBV29-1 and TRBJ1-2; D is perhaps TRBD1 (5 bases). In germline, CDR1 is SQVTM, CDR2 ANQGSEA. The CDR3 totals 13 residues. The germline V and J ends were trimmed by 2 bases and 7 bases, with 14 bases remaining between them. CDR3 region: CSVEISQAGGYTF. The CDR3 coding sequence is TGCAGCGTTGAAATATCACAGGCGGGTGGCTACACCTTC.

The gene calls are TRBV2 and TRBJ1-5; the match to TRBD1 covers 11 bases. The germline V gene encodes CDR1 SNHLY and CDR2 FYNNEI. V shed 6 bases, J shed 5 bases, and the junction held 6 bases outside the gene matches. The CDR3 is made up of 15 amino acids. The CDR3 nucleotides are TGTGCCAGCAGGGGGACAGGGGGATTCGATCAGCCCCAGCATTTT. Translated, it gives CASRGTGGFDQPQHF.

CDR3 sequence (DNA): TGTGCCAGCTCACCGGGGGGAAACACCATATATTTT. It translates to CASSPGGNTIYF. V and J are TRBV18 and TRBJ1-3; no reliable D call. Trimming stripped 3 bases from V and 4 bases from J, with 4 bases between. Germline CDR1 reads KGHSH; CDR2 reads LQKENI. There are 12 residues in the CDR3.